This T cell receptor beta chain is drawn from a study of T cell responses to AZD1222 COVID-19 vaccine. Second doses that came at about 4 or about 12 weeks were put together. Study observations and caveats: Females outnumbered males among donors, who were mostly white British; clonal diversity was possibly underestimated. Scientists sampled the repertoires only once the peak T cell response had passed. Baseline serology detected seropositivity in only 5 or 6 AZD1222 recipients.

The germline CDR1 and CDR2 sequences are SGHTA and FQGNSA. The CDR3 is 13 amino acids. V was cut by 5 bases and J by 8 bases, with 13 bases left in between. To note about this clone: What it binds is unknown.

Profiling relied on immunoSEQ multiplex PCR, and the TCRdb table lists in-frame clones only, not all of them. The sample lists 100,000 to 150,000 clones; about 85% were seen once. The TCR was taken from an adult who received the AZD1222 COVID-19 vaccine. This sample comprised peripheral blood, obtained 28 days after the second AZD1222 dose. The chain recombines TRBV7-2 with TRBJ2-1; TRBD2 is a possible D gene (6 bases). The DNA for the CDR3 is TGTGCCAGCAGCCTTCGGGACTCCGATGAGCAGTTCTTC. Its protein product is CASSLRDSDEQFF.